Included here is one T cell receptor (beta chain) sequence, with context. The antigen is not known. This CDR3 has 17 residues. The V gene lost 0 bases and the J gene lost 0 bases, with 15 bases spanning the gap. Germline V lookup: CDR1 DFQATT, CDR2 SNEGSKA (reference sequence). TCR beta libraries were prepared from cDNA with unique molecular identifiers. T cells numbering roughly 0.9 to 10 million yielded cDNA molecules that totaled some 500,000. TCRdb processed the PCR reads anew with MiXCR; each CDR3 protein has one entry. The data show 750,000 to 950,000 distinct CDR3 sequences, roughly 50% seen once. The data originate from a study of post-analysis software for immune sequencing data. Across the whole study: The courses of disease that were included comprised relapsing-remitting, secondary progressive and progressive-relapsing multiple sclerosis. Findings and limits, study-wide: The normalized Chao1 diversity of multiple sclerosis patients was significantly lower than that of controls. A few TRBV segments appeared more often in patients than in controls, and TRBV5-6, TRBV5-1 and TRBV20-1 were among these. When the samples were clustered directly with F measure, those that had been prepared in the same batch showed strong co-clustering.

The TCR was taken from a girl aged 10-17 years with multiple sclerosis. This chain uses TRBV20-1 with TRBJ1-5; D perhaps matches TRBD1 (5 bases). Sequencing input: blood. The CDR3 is CSARDGATPNSNQPQHF. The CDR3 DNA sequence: TGCAGTGCTAGAGATGGGGCAACGCCAAATAGCAATCAGCCCCAGCATTTT.